This entry features one TCR beta chain sequence. In the source study's methods: Reference gene primer amplification yielded estimated nucleated cell counts. The method was immunoSEQ multiplex PCR; TCRdb's version includes in-frame clones alone and lacks a portion of them. From that table come the V and J calls and clone size; the DNA was used to work out D and trimming. The sample has 45,000 or so clones; over 70% are singletons. These data belong to a study of blood T cell repertoires in COVID-19. At the level of the study: Italy, Spain and the United States were the sources of the convalescent and acute COVID-19 samples. Sources were T cells, B-cell-depleted T cells, or PBMCs; the material itself was cDNA or gDNA.

The CDR3 is 14 residues long. CDR1 is MDHEN, CDR2 SYDVKM, per germline. Germline trimming cut 5 bases from V and 5 bases from J; bases unmatched to any gene: 6. The chain has TRBV28 and TRBJ1-2; 9 nucleotides agree with TRBD1. Sequencing was done on a sample of peripheral blood. The receptor's source is a man in his 70s with acute or convalescent COVID-19. For the CDR3, the DNA is TGTGCCAGCAGTCTGCTGGGACAGGGTTATGGCTACACCTTC. Protein: CASSLLGQGYGYTF.